This T cell receptor (beta chain) originates from a study of shared clonotypes between healthy human individuals. The CDR3 extends over 14 amino acids. CDR1 is ENHRY and CDR2 is SYGVKD in the germline V gene. V gave up 8 bases and J gave up 4 bases; unmatched junction bases: 4. Around 200 ng DNA, 25,000 to 35,000 T cell genomes, went into each sorted-subset replicate PCR. Sequenced by immunoSEQ multiplex PCR; TCRdb stores in-frame clones only, minus some. The data show around 940,000 clones, around 80% seen once. Study-level points and caveats: Generally, naive subsets (rather than memory subsets) showed larger estimated richness. For sorted subsets, rarefaction showed incomplete sequencing despite large depth.

On this clone: No antigen is known for it.

The chain uses TRBV10-3 and TRBJ2-2; 10 nucleotides agree with TRBD1. The sample was memory CD4+ T cells sorted from blood. This sample's subset: CD45RA-negative fraction. This receptor was identified in a man between 18 and 29 years old in good health. The CDR3 DNA reads TGTGCCATCGGGACAGGGGCTTCCACCGGGGAGCTGTTTTTT. It codes for CAIGTGASTGELFF.